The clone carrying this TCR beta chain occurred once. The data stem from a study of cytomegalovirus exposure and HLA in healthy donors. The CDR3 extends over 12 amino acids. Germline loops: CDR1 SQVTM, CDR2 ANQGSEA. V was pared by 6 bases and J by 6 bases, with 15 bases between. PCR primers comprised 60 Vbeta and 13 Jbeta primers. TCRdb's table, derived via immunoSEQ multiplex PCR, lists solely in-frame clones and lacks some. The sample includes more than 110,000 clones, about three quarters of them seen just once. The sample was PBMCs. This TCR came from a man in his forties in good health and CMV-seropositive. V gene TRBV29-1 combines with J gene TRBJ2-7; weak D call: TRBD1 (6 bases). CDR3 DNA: TGCAGCGTAGATACAGGGATGGGCGAGCAGTACTTC. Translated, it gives CSVDTGMGEQYF.